The entry that follows covers one T cell receptor (beta chain) sequence. Its target is not known. V was cut by 0 bases and J by 6 bases, with 7 bases left in between. Germline V gene lookup returns CDR1 SGHNT and CDR2 YYREEE (reference sequence). This CDR3 region has 12 residues. The data stem from a study of cytomegalovirus exposure and HLA in healthy donors. The method was immunoSEQ multiplex PCR; TCRdb's version includes in-frame clones alone and lacks a portion of them. Found here are about 73,000 clones, roughly 89% of them singletons; the top ten hold about 3.8%. Whole-study findings and limits: TCR beta chains numbering 150 to 200 were designated cytomegalovirus-associated.

This chain connects TRBV5-4 to TRBJ2-7; unclear D gene. The source of this sequence is a woman in her late teens or twenties in good health and CMV-seropositive. Input material: PBMCs. The CDR3 sequence is CASSLDSSEQYF. Written as DNA, the CDR3 is TGTGCCAGCAGCTTGGACAGCTCCGAGCAGTACTTC.